This TCR beta chain was sequenced in a study of beta chain features in type 1 diabetes. Worth noting for this clone: The same CDR3 arises from other DNA sequences in this sample as well.

Sequenced material consisted of expressed TCRB transcripts (all of the isolated RNA was reverse transcribed). Some clones are missing from TCRdb's copy, which holds only in-frame ones; the method was immunoSEQ multiplex PCR. The sample carries 400,000 to 500,000 clones, approximately 15% recorded once. In total, each donor contributed a single heparinised blood draw that averaged roughly 100 mL. The germline V gene encodes CDR1 SGHTA and CDR2 FQGNSA. The V gene end was trimmed by 4 bases and the J gene end by 3 bases; junction bases not matched to a gene: 3. The CDR3 runs to 14 residues. Sequencing input: naive CD4+ T cells from blood. The TCR was taken from a young man in good health. The V and J genes are TRBV7-2 and TRBJ2-7; 10 nucleotides agree with TRBD1. Here the CDR3 DNA reads TGTGCCAGCAGCTCGACAGGGGGCGGCTACGAGCAGTACTTC. Its protein product is CASSSTGGGYEQYF.